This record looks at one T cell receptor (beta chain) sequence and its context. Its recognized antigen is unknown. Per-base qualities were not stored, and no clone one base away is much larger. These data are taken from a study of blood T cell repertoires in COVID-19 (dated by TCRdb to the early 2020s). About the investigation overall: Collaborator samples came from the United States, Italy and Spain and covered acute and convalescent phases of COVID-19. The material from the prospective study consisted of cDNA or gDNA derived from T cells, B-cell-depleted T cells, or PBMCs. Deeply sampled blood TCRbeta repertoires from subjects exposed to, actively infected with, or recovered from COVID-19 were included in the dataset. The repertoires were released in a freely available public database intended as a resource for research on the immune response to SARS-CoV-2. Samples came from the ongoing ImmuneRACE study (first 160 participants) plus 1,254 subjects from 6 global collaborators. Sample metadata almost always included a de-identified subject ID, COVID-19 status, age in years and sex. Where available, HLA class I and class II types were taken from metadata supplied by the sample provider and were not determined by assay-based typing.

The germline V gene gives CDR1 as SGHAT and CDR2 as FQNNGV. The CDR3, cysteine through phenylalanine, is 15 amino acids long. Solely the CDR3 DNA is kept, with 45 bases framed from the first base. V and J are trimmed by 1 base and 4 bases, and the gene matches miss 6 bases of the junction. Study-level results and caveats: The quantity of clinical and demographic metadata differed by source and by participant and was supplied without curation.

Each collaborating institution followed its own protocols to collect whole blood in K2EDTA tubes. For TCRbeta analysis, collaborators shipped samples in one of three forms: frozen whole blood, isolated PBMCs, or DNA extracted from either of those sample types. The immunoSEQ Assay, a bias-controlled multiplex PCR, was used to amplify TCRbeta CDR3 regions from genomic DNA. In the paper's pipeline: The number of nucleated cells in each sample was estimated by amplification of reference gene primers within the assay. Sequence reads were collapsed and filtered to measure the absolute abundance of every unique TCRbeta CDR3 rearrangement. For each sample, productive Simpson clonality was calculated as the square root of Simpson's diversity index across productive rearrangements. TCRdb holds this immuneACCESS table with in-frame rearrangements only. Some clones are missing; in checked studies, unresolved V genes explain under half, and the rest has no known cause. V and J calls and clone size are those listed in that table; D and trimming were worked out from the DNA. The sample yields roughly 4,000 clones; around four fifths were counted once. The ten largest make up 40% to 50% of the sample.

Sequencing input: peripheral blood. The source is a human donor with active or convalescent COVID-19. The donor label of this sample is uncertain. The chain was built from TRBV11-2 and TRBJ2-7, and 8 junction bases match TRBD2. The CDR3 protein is CASSLVGLARYEQYF. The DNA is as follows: TGTGCCAGCAGCTTAGTAGGACTAGCAAGGTACGAGCAGTACTTC.